A single sample gave rise to the 9 T cell receptor beta chains below, sequenced in a study of STAT5B mutations in CD4+ large granular lymphocyte leukemia. Libraries were prepared by immunoSEQ multiplex PCR; TCRdb keeps only in-frame clonotypes and omits some of them. The data contain some 34,000 clones, about 76% of them singletons. Material: CD4+ T cells from blood buffy coats. The source of these receptors is a human donor in good health.

This clone has more than one count but fewer than ten. The chain employs TRBV20-1 and TRBJ1-1; 7 positions agree with TRBD1. V gave up 6 bases and J gave up 5 bases; unmatched junction bases: 3. CDR3 length: 11 amino acids. Germline lookup yields CDR1 DFQATT and CDR2 SNEGSKA (reference sequence). The CDR3 sequence: CSAGQATEAFF. CDR3 nucleotides: TGCAGTGCCGGACAGGCGACTGAAGCTTTCTTT.

This chain links TRBV11-3 with TRBJ2-1, with D perhaps TRBD1 (6 bases). V shed 3 bases and J shed 8 bases, with 8 bases lying between them. The length of the CDR3 is 12 residues. Per the germline V gene, CDR1 is SGHNT and CDR2 is YENEEA. CDR3 nucleotide sequence: TGTGCCAGCAGCTTTGGGGGCGATGAGCAGTTCTTC. Encoded protein: CASSFGGDEQFF.

This chain connects TRBV7-8 to TRBJ1-4; TRBD1 is a possible D gene (6 bases). Germline V lookup: CDR1 SGHVS, CDR2 FQNEAQ. The V end was cut by 2 bases, the J end by 14 bases, with 18 bases between. The CDR3 has 14 residues. The CDR3 region has the DNA TGTGCCAGCAGCTTAAGTCAGGGGACCCCAATGCTGTTTTTT. Translating it yields CASSLSQGTPMLFF.

The chain has TRBV27 and TRBJ2-7; 7 bases fit TRBD1. Germline loops: CDR1 MNHEY, CDR2 SMNVEV (reference sequence). This CDR3 contains 15 residues. J lost 10 bases, V lost 0 bases, and 12 bases had no gene match. CDR3 sequence (DNA): TGTGCCAGCAGTTTATCCGGACAGGTGGGGTGGGGACAGTACTTC. Residues: CASSLSGQVGWGQYF.

The chain carries TRBV29-1 and TRBJ1-4; D remains unclear. In germline, CDR1 is SQVTM, CDR2 ANQGSEA. The CDR3 loop spans 12 amino acids. V was pared by 5 bases and J by 5 bases, with 9 bases between. CDR3 amino acids: CSVTLGNEKLFF. The CDR3 DNA reads as TGCAGCGTTACTTTGGGCAATGAAAAACTGTTTTTT. The whole variable domain, remainder taken from reference TRBV29-1 and TRBJ1-4, is SAVISQKPSRDICQRGTSLTIQCQVDSQVTMMFWYRQQPGQSLTLIATANQGSEATYESGFVIDKFPISRPNLTFSTLTVSNMSPEDSSIYLCSVTLGNEKLFFGSGTQLSVL.

This clone has just a few counts. This chain joins TRBV6-5 and TRBJ1-5; D is unclear. The CDR3 spans 13 residues. The germline V and J ends were trimmed by 8 bases and 5 bases, with 13 bases remaining between them. Germline CDR1 is MNHEY and CDR2 is SVGAGI. The CDR3 region is CASRPWADQPQHF. In nucleotides, the CDR3 is TGTGCCAGCCGCCCGTGGGCCGATCAGCCCCAGCATTTT.

This sequence joins TRBV4-1 and TRBJ1-5; 9 nucleotides align to TRBD1. Trimming at V came to 0 bases and at J to 5 bases, leaving 14 bases not matched to a gene. The germline V gene has CDR1 MGHRA and CDR2 YSYEKL. The CDR3 sequence is 19 residues long. The CDR3 nucleotides read TGCGCCAGCAGCCAAGATCCCCGGACAGGGGCCGCATCCCATCAGCCCCAGCATTTT. Its translation is CASSQDPRTGAASHQPQHF.

This clone was counted only a few times. The CDR3 is CSVAPGQGVGGYTF. CDR3 nucleotide sequence: TGCAGCGTTGCCCCGGGACAGGGAGTTGGTGGCTACACCTTC. The V and J genes are TRBV29-1 and TRBJ1-2; 9 bases are shared with TRBD1. Trimming at V came to 4 bases and at J to 7 bases, leaving 10 bases not matched to a gene. There are 14 residues in the CDR3. Per the germline V gene, CDR1 is SQVTM and CDR2 is ANQGSEA.

The CDR3 reads CASSLAATNYEQYF. CDR3 sequence (DNA): TGTGCCAGCAGCTTGGCGGCCACAAACTACGAGCAGTACTTC. V usage is TRBV5-4 and J usage is TRBJ2-7, with unresolved D. Germline CDR1 SGHNT, CDR2 YYREEE (reference sequence). Trimming stripped 0 bases from V and 3 bases from J, with 10 bases between. The CDR3 is 14 residues long.